The sequence of this T cell receptor (beta chain) was determined in a study of OX40 agonist ivuxolimab in advanced cancers. A note on the overall study: Ivuxolimab, which targeted the costimulatory receptor OX40 (CD134), was an agonistic, fully human IgG2 monoclonal antibody. Intravenous ivuxolimab was administered to patients every 2 weeks at six dose levels: 0.01, 0.1, 0.3, 1.5, 3 and 10 mg/kg. Partial responses were achieved by three dose-escalation patients, of whom one had hepatocellular carcinoma and two had cutaneous melanoma. The purpose of peripheral TCRbeta sequencing was to test whether ivuxolimab changed TCR sequence diversity and led to clonal T-cell expansion. Patients were allowed to have had prior anti-PD-1, anti-PD-L1 or anti-CTLA-4 therapy, and 40% to 45% of the dose-escalation patients had been treated with checkpoint inhibitors. Among the roughly 52 dose-escalation patients, about 20 had hepatocellular carcinoma, around 15 melanoma, 9 renal cell carcinoma and 9 head and neck cancer. The paper covers the monotherapy dose-escalation part of the phase I ivuxolimab trial, which included N ≈ 50 patients. In the dose-escalation cohort, 70% to 85% of patients were male, and the mean age was approximately 60 years, with a range of roughly 20 to 85.

Deletion took 7 bases off V and 3 bases off J, with a span of 13 bases between the germline ends. From a lookup of the germline V gene, CDR1 and CDR2 are MDHEN and SYDVKM. Measured from the cysteine to the phenylalanine, the CDR3 is 15 residues long. This entry keeps only the CDR3 DNA: 45 bases, framed from base 1. Details on this clone: The target of this receptor is not known. Per-base qualities were not stored, and no clone one base away is much larger.

The trial excluded patients who had a history of autoimmune disease or were on systemic immunosuppression. Peripheral blood for TCR sequencing was collected from all dose cohorts at baseline, on cycle 4 day 1, and on cycle 7 day 1. Samples came from an open-label, multicenter, first-in-human phase I dose-escalation trial of ivuxolimab. The trial enrolled adults with locally advanced or metastatic head and neck squamous cell, hepatocellular, melanoma or renal cell carcinoma. Before TCR sequencing, CD4+ T cells and CD8+ T cells from peripheral blood were sorted into separate populations. For sequencing of the TCRbeta CDR3 region, genomic DNA was extracted from the sorted cells. The immunoSEQ Assay was used to sequence the TCRbeta CDR3 regions. This immuneACCESS table, as held by TCRdb, lists in-frame sequences with V and J called but not all clones. Of the missing ones, under half trace to an unresolved V gene in checked studies; the others have no known cause. The sample yields tens of thousands of clones; roughly 89% were counted once. Approximately 10% of the sample belongs to the ten largest clones.

The research as a whole found: Low levels of normalized T-cell clonal expansion were also seen in some patients who did not respond. After ivuxolimab, more expanded clones were found on average in CD8+ T cells than in CD4+ T cells. At doses of 0.1 to 3.0 mg/kg, clonal expansion of both CD4+ and CD8+ T cells in blood was seen between baseline and week 6. In the 0.1-3.0 mg/kg groups, partial responders were among the patients with the lowest normalized peripheral clonal expansion, particularly in CD8+ T cells. Which antigens the clonally expanded peripheral T cells were specific for was not determined.

The chain joins TRBV28 to TRBJ2-6; a tentative D call is TRBD1 (6 bases match). The TCR was taken from an adult with an advanced solid tumor such as melanoma, head and neck, liver or kidney cancer. The source material was CD4+ or CD8+ T cells sorted from blood, sampled in a trial of the OX40 agonist ivuxolimab. The CDR3 region has the sequence CASIRGGGGANVLTF. The DNA sequence is as follows: TGTGCCAGCATTAGAGGGGGTGGTGGGGCCAACGTCCTGACTTTC.